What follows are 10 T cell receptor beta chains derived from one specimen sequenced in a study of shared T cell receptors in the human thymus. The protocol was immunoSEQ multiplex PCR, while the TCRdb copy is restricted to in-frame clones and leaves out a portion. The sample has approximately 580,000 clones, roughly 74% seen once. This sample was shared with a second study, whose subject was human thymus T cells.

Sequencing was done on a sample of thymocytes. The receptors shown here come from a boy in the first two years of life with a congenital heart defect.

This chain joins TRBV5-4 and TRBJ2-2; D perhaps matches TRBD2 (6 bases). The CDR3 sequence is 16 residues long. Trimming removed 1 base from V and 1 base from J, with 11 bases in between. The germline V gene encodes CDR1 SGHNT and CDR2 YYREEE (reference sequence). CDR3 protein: CASSLRRGMNTGELFF. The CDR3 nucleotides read TGTGCCAGCAGCTTGCGGCGGGGCATGAACACCGGGGAGCTGTTTTTT.

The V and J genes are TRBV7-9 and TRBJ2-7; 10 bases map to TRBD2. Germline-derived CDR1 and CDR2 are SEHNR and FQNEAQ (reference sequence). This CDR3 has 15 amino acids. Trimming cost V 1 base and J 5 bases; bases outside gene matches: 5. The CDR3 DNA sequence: TGTGCCAGCAGCTTAGGGCCTAGCGGGAGAAACGAGCAGTACTTC. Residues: CASSLGPSGRNEQYF.

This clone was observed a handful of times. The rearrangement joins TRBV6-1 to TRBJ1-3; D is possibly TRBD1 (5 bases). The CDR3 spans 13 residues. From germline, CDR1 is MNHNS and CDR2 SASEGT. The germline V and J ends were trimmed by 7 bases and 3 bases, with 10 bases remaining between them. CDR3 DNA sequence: TGTGCCAGCATATCAGGGCGTGGAAACACCATATATTTT. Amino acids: CASISGRGNTIYF.

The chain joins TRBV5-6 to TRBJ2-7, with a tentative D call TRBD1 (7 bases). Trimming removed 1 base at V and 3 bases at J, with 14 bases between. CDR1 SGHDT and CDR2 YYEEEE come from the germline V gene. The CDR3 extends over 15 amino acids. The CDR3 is CASSLRTGGIYEQYF. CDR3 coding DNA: TGTGCCAGCAGCTTGAGGACAGGAGGGATCTACGAGCAGTACTTC.

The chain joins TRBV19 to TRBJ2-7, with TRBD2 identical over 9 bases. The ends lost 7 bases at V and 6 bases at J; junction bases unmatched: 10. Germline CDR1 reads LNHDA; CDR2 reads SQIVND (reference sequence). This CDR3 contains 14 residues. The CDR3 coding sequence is TGTGCCAGTAAGAAGGGACTAGCTAACGGCGAGCAGTACTTC. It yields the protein CASKKGLANGEQYF.

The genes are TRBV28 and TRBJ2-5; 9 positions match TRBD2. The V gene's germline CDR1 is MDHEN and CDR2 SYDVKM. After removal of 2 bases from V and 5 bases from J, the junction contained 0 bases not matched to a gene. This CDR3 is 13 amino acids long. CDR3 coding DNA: TGTGCCAGCAGTTTAGCGGGAGGGGAGACCCAGTACTTC. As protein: CASSLAGGETQYF.

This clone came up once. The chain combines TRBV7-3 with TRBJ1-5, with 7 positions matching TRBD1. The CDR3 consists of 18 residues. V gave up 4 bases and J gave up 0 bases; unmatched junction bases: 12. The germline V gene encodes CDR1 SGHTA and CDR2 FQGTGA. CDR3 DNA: TGTGCCAGCAGCTCGGTCCGGGACAGAGATTATAGCAATCAGCCCCAGCATTTT. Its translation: CASSSVRDRDYSNQPQHF. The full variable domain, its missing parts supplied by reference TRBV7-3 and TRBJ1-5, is GAGVSQTPSNKVTEKGKYVELRCDPISGHTALYWYRQSLGQGPEFLIYFQGTGAADDSGLPNDRFFAVRPEGSVSTLKIQRTERGDSAVYLCASSSVRDRDYSNQPQHFGDGTRLSIL.

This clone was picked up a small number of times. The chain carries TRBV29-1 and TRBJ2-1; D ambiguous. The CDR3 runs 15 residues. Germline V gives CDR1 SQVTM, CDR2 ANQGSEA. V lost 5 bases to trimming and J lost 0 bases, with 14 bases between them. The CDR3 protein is CSVSLARSSYNEQFF. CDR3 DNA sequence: TGCAGCGTTTCCTTGGCTCGAAGCTCCTACAATGAGCAGTTCTTC.

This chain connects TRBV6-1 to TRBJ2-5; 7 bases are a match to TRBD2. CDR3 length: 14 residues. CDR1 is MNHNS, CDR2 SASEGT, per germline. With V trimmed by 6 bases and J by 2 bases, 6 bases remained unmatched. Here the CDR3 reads CASRSPAGQETQYF. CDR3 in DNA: TGTGCCAGCAGGTCACCAGCGGGGCAAGAGACCCAGTACTTC.

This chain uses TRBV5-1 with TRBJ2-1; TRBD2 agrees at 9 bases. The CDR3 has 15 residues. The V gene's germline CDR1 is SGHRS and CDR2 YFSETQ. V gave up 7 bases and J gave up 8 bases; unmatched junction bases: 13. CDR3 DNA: TGCGCCAGCGGCCCCGGTCTAGCGGGAATCGATGAGCAGTTCTTC. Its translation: CASGPGLAGIDEQFF.